Sequencing of this T cell receptor beta chain was carried out in a study of blood T cell repertoires in COVID-19. Whole-study context: Specimens from acute and convalescent COVID-19 originated in the United States, Italy and Spain. T cells, B-cell-depleted T cells, or PBMCs supplied cDNA or gDNA.

This CDR3 is built from 15 residues. The germline V gene has CDR1 SQVTM and CDR2 ANQGSEA. The V end was cut by 4 bases, the J end by 0 bases, with 16 bases between. Sequencing was performed with immunoSEQ multiplex PCR; in TCRdb, only in-frame clones are kept and a portion is missing. The profile shows 270,000 or so clones, over 75% of them singletons. Source material: peripheral blood. The chain uses TRBV29-1 and TRBJ2-7; no firm D call. This TCR came from a human donor in a cohort sampled during active COVID-19. The CDR3 sequence: CSVVPNRPTSYEQYF. The CDR3 region has the DNA TGCAGCGTTGTTCCAAATCGCCCTACCTCCTACGAGCAGTACTTC.